One TCR beta chain is described in this entry. This clone is a singleton in its sample. The antigen this receptor binds is unknown. No qualities accompany the bases; no much larger clone lies one base away. This entry belongs to a study of shared clonotypes between healthy human individuals (TCRdb year 2020). In the study overall: A few men and a couple of women, aged 18 to 49 years, made up the cohort. The study deeply sequenced blood TCR repertoires of several healthy adults to estimate repertoire size and the extent of clonotype sharing between individuals. To increase sequencing depth and limit assay-specific biases, TCR repertoire library preparation and sequencing were carried out by different laboratories using diverse techniques. For each donor, three plates each were used for CD4 naive and CD4 memory, two plates were used for CD8 naive, and one plate was used for CD8 memory. Per donor, leukapheresis produced somewhere between about 0.94 and 9 billion PBMCs. Broader findings and caveats from the paper: Naive subsets generally had larger estimated clonotype richness than memory subsets. Sharing across several donors was observed for about 5% of naive CD4, less than 4% of naive CD8, 2.3% of memory CD4, and around 0.44% of memory CD8 clonotypes. Because the study included a small number of donors, the genetic and exposure-history diversity represented was limited. Even with the large sequencing depth, rarefaction of the sorted-subset datasets indicated that sequencing was incomplete. Compared with non-shared clonotypes, the clonotypes found in all four sorted-subset donors had higher generation probabilities. Pairwise subsampling indicated that sequencing depth was expected to affect the degree of clonotype sharing among donors. Only blood was sampled, and tissue TCR repertoires likely differ from those in blood.

The donors were healthy, HIV-negative adults with no recently reported acute infections or vaccinations. All donors were Caucasian adults living in Nashville, Tennessee, USA. CD4+ T cells were enriched through magnetic negative selection, after which naive cells were positively selected on CD45RA and the remaining negative fraction served as the memory subset. Blood was obtained by leukapheresis, after which PBMCs were separated by Ficoll-Histopaque density gradient centrifugation and cryopreserved in liquid nitrogen vapor phase. Analytical flow cytometry was used to check the purity and quantity of each magnetically sorted T cell population. Each sorted fraction had its genomic DNA isolated and then quantified by UV absorbance on a Nanodrop 2000c. The CDR3 covers 16 residues, taking in both the cysteine and the phenylalanine. Here the CDR3 DNA is all that survives: 48 bases in frame from base 1. From V the trimming removes 3 bases and from J it removes 2 bases, while the gene matches leave 6 bases of the junction unaccounted for. Looking up the germline V gene (reference sequence) yields CDR1 SEHNR and CDR2 FQNEAQ.

TCR CDR3 regions were amplified from genomic DNA by multiplex PCR using the deep immunoSEQ assay. Genomic DNA extracted from each cell subset was distributed evenly over all wells of several immunoSEQ 96-well plates, and each plate served as one replicate. For sorted subsets, approximately 0.2 ug of genomic DNA, equivalent to some 33,000 T cell genomes, went into each replicate PCR. Purified libraries were quantified with a Qubit 3.0 fluorometer, sized on a Bioanalyzer 2100, and re-quantified with the KAPA Library Quantification kit. Every immunoSEQ 96-well plate was sequenced on a dedicated single-read 150-cycle Illumina NextSeq 550 flow cell. Per the original workflow: The immunoSEQ output contained only junctional sequences without quality scores, so filtering could not match that applied to full-length reads. To assign V/J genes and CDR3, sequences were annotated against IMGT germline references using PyIR, a Python wrapper for IgBLAST v1.9. Any read was removed if the V/J assignment was weak (E-value above 1e-6), the CDR3 was missing, or the read contained stop codons, out-of-frame junctions, or ambiguous translated residues. A V3J clonotype was defined by an identical inferred V gene, J gene, and CDR3 amino acid sequence. To compute the percentage overlap between repertoires, the number of shared unique clonotypes was divided by the size of the smaller repertoire. Repertoire richness was assessed with RTK rarefaction, the Chao1 estimator, and Recon v2.1 estimates of unobserved clonotypes. Generation probabilities for all TCRbeta clonotypes obtained by the gDNA method from a handful of donors were computed using OLGA. Imported from immuneACCESS, the table was reduced by TCRdb to in-frame sequences with V and J called. These copies leave out some clones; in studies compared against another copy, an unresolved V gene accounts for under half, and the cause of the remainder is not known. That table is the source of V, J and clone size, and D and trimming were worked out from the DNA. The sample table lists about 2 million clones, over 85% of them with a count of one. The ten largest clones represent roughly 0.13% of the sample.

This receptor was taken from a man aged 18 to 35 in good health. Sequenced sample: naive CD4+ T cells sorted from blood. What the cell subset or site label conveys for this sample: CD45RA+ positively selected. The receptor chain draws on TRBV7-9 and TRBJ2-3; 9 nucleotides in the junction match TRBD1. The nucleotides read TGTGCCAGCAGCTTCACGACAGGGGGGAACACAGATACGCAGTATTTT. Protein translation: CASSFTTGGNTDTQYF.